A selection of T cell receptor beta chains follows, all from one sample in a study of blood T cells in healthy people across ages. MiXCR, run by TCRdb on the 5' RACE reads, gives a single entry per CDR3 protein. The sample yields about 1.1 million distinct CDR3 sequences, around two fifths seen once. Sequencing used blood. All receptors derive from a man aged 18 to 30 in good health. Each CDR3 is given with its conserved first and last residue. Fields, in order: clone size, D gene, V gene, J gene, CDR3 DNA, CDR3 protein. D genes are given only for firm matches. A clone size is listed for some rows: how often the clone was seen (once, few, many), or a class if it is expanded.

clone size: NA; D gene: NA; V gene: TRBV7-2; J gene: TRBJ1-5; CDR3 DNA: TGTGCCAGCAGCTTAAATGGGGATAGCAATCAGCCCCAGCATTTT; CDR3 protein: CASSLNGDSNQPQHF
clone size: NA; D gene: TRBD2; V gene: TRBV20-1; J gene: TRBJ2-1; CDR3 DNA: TGCAGTGCTACTCTCACGGTAGCGGGGGGCAATGAGCAGTTCTTC; CDR3 protein: CSATLTVAGGNEQFF
clone size: few; D gene: NA; V gene: TRBV6-2/TRBV6-3; J gene: TRBJ2-4; CDR3 DNA: TGTGCCAGCGGCCAGGGAAGTTACAATGAGCAGTACTTC; CDR3 protein: CASGQGSYNEQYF
clone size: NA; D gene: NA; V gene: TRBV20-1; J gene: TRBJ2-3; CDR3 DNA: TGCAGTGCTAGAACGGGGGGCGCAGATACGCAGTATTTT; CDR3 protein: CSARTGGADTQYF
clone size: NA; D gene: TRBD2; V gene: TRBV12-3/TRBV12-4; J gene: TRBJ2-1; CDR3 DNA: TGTGCCAGCAGTTCCAAAGCGGGGGGCTCCTACAATGAGCAGTTCTTC; CDR3 protein: CASSSKAGGSYNEQFF
clone size: NA; D gene: NA; V gene: TRBV9; J gene: TRBJ1-1; CDR3 DNA: TGTGCCAGCAGCGTCACAGGTAATGAAGCTTTCTTT; CDR3 protein: CASSVTGNEAFF
clone size: NA; D gene: NA; V gene: TRBV9; J gene: TRBJ2-3; CDR3 DNA: TGTGCCAGCAGCGTAGAAGGGATTTTGGATACGCAGTATTTT; CDR3 protein: CASSVEGILDTQYF
clone size: NA; D gene: NA; V gene: TRBV12-3/TRBV12-4; J gene: TRBJ1-5; CDR3 DNA: TGTGCCAGCAGTTTAGAGTTCCTGGACAGTGATAGCAATCAGCCCCAGCATTTT; CDR3 protein: CASSLEFLDSDSNQPQHF
clone size: NA; D gene: TRBD1; V gene: TRBV2; J gene: TRBJ2-3; CDR3 DNA: TGTGCCAGCAGTACTACAGGGGAAGGAACAGATACGCAGTATTTT; CDR3 protein: CASSTTGEGTDTQYF
clone size: few; D gene: NA; V gene: TRBV28; J gene: TRBJ2-1; CDR3 DNA: TGTGCCAGCAGTCGCTCTTTCTCTGAGAGGGTTGAGCAGTTCTTC; CDR3 protein: CASSRSFSERVEQFF
clone size: NA; D gene: TRBD2; V gene: TRBV20-1; J gene: TRBJ2-5; CDR3 DNA: TGCAGTGCTAGAGATTTTAGCGGGGGGCGGAGAGAGACCCAGTACTTC; CDR3 protein: CSARDFSGGRRETQYF
clone size: NA; D gene: NA; V gene: TRBV12-3/TRBV12-4; J gene: TRBJ2-7; CDR3 DNA: TGTGCCAGCAGTCTTAACGGACGTTACGAGCAGTACTTC; CDR3 protein: CASSLNGRYEQYF
clone size: NA; D gene: TRBD1; V gene: TRBV2; J gene: TRBJ1-2; CDR3 DNA: TGTGCCAGCGGGACAGGGAATGGCTACACCTTC; CDR3 protein: CASGTGNGYTF
clone size: few; D gene: TRBD1; V gene: TRBV14; J gene: TRBJ1-4; CDR3 DNA: TGTGCCAGCAGCCACCCGGGACAGGGGTGGGAAAAACTGTTTTTT; CDR3 protein: CASSHPGQGWEKLFF
clone size: few; D gene: TRBD2; V gene: TRBV2; J gene: TRBJ2-1; CDR3 DNA: TGTGCCAGCAGGGGCCCCGGGACTAGCGGGGGTTATGAGCAGTTCTTC; CDR3 protein: CASRGPGTSGGYEQFF
clone size: NA; D gene: NA; V gene: TRBV5-1; J gene: TRBJ1-2; CDR3 DNA: TGCGCCAACAGCTTGGATTTAGGGAATGGCTACACCTTC; CDR3 protein: CANSLDLGNGYTF
clone size: few; D gene: TRBD2; V gene: TRBV5-1; J gene: TRBJ2-3; CDR3 DNA: TGCGCCAGCAGCTTGCCTAGCGGTAACACAGATACGCAGTATTTT; CDR3 protein: CASSLPSGNTDTQYF
clone size: NA; D gene: NA; V gene: TRBV11-3; J gene: TRBJ2-1; CDR3 DNA: TGTGCCAGCAGCTTAGATGGGGGGGCCGGCAATGAGCAGTTCTTC; CDR3 protein: CASSLDGGAGNEQFF
clone size: many; D gene: TRBD1; V gene: TRBV11-2; J gene: TRBJ2-7; CDR3 DNA: TGTGCCAGCAGCTCCCGACAGGGGTCCTACGAGCAGTACTTC; CDR3 protein: CASSSRQGSYEQYF
clone size: few; D gene: NA; V gene: TRBV12-3/TRBV12-4; J gene: TRBJ2-5; CDR3 DNA: TGTGCCACCCAGGGGAAGACTGGGGAGACCCAGTACTTC; CDR3 protein: CATQGKTGETQYF
clone size: NA; D gene: NA; V gene: TRBV6-5; J gene: TRBJ2-3; CDR3 DNA: TGTGCCAACACTGAAGGGGGTACAGATACGCAGTATTTT; CDR3 protein: CANTEGGTDTQYF
clone size: few; D gene: NA; V gene: TRBV12-3/TRBV12-4; J gene: TRBJ2-7; CDR3 DNA: TGTGCCAGCAGCACCGACAGGGAGGTAGACCACGAGCAGTACTTC; CDR3 protein: CASSTDREVDHEQYF